The sample holds one count of the clone carrying this TCR beta chain. Recovered Cohort 3 donors showed two negative PCRs, clearance, or symptom resolution. Method: immunoSEQ multiplex PCR; TCRdb's copy keeps in-frame clones and lacks some. This table holds hundreds of thousands of clones, about 87% found once. Losses at the gene ends were 5 bases for V and 2 bases for J; bases not matched to a gene: 6. This CDR3 contains 15 residues. Germline CDR1 is MNHEY and CDR2 is SVGEGT. The entry originates in a study of blood T cell repertoires in COVID-19. Study information: The cDNA or gDNA used as material had been derived from T cells, B-cell-depleted T cells, or PBMCs.

The rearrangement links TRBV6-2 or TRBV6-3 to TRBJ2-1, with 7 bases fitting TRBD1. The TCR comes from a woman between 50 and 59 years old who had recovered from COVID-19. The sequencing sample was made of PBMCs or T cells enriched from blood (not recorded which). CDR3 residues: CASSRARGTYNEQFF. DNA for the CDR3: TGTGCCAGCAGTCGAGCCAGGGGGACCTACAATGAGCAGTTCTTC.